The following is a TCR beta chain sequence with its context. The assay was immunoSEQ multiplex PCR, and TCRdb's table has in-frame clones only and misses some. Found here are about a million clones, around 74% of them singletons; the top ten hold around 1.5%. This sample was taken from a study of shared clonotypes between healthy human individuals. On the study more broadly: A couple of women and a few men aged 18 to 49 made up the donors.

From germline, CDR1 is SGHRS and CDR2 YFSETQ. V gave up 1 base and J gave up 5 bases; unmatched junction bases: 7. This CDR3 region has 16 residues. The sequenced sample consisted of memory CD4+ T cells sorted from blood. Described subset: CD45RA-negative fraction. The source is a man between 18 and 29 years old in good health. This chain connects TRBV5-1 to TRBJ2-3, with 10 nucleotides matching TRBD2. CDR3: CASSLLVAGGIDTQYF. The CDR3 bases are TGCGCCAGCAGCTTGTTAGTAGCGGGAGGTATAGATACGCAGTATTTT.